This T cell receptor (beta chain) was captured by sequencing in a study of blood T cell repertoires in COVID-19 (dated by TCRdb to about 2020). Looking at the study overall: Collaborator samples came from the United States, Italy and Spain and covered acute and convalescent phases of COVID-19. Deeply sampled blood TCRbeta repertoires from subjects exposed to, actively infected with, or recovered from COVID-19 were included in the dataset. Samples came from the ongoing ImmuneRACE study (first 160 participants) plus 1,254 subjects from 6 global collaborators. Where available, HLA class I and class II types were taken from metadata supplied by the sample provider and were not determined by assay-based typing. The prospective study material was composed of cDNA or gDNA derived from T cells, B-cell-depleted T cells, or PBMCs. The repertoires were made available in a free public database intended to serve as a resource for research on the immune response to SARS-CoV-2. Sample metadata almost always included a de-identified subject ID, COVID-19 status, age in years and sex.

Enrolling through a virtual design, the prospective study's participants ranged in age from roughly 18 to 90 years and lived across 20 to 25 United States geographic areas. To assign participants to cohorts, the prospective study relied on clinical history that participants themselves reported in a screening survey and a study questionnaire. For ImmuneRACE Cohort 3, a participant was defined as recovered based on two consecutive negative NP/OP PCR tests, clearance by a healthcare professional, or resolution of symptoms. In the prospective study, mobile phlebotomists collected whole blood, serum and a nasopharyngeal or oropharyngeal swab from each participant. Participants in the prospective study had the option to provide additional blood draws and questionnaires over an approximately two-month period. Prospective study blood samples were shipped either frozen or at room temperature before DNA extraction.

TCRbeta CDR3 regions were amplified from genomic DNA by means of the immunoSEQ Assay, a bias-controlled multiplex PCR. The paper's processing steps were these. Nucleated cell counts per sample were estimated from amplification of reference gene primers within the assay. To quantify the absolute abundance of each unique TCRbeta CDR3 rearrangement, sequence reads were collapsed and filtered. Productive Simpson clonality was computed per sample as the square root of Simpson's diversity index over productive rearrangements. TCRdb took over this immuneACCESS table, retaining in-frame rearrangements with V and J assigned. Such tables are incomplete; in checked studies, under half of the missing clones stem from an unresolved V gene, and the remainder is unexplained. The V and J calls and clone size come from that table; D and trimming were worked out from the DNA. The sample table holds a few hundred thousand clones, of which 80% to 90% were seen once. The ten largest clonotypes hold 2.2% of the sample.

Turning to this clone: What this receptor recognizes is not known. Nothing much larger sits one base from this clone, and base qualities are not available.

The germline V gene (reference sequence) provides CDR1 GTSNPN and CDR2 SVGIG. V was cut back by 5 bases and J by 5 bases, leaving a gap of 12 bases between them. The CDR3 numbers 12 residues from cysteine through phenylalanine. This entry keeps only the CDR3 DNA: 36 bases, framed from base 1. General findings and caveats noted by the study authors: The amount of clinical and demographic metadata varied by source and participant and was provided uncurated.

The clonotype was recovered from a man aged 30 to 39 who had recovered from COVID-19. This sequence uses TRBV30 and TRBJ2-5; TRBD1 is a possible D gene, resting on 6 matching bases. Sequencing was performed on PBMCs or T cells enriched from blood (not recorded which). The sequenced DNA: TGTGCCTGGGGACAGTCCACGGAGACCCAGTACTTC. This gives the protein CAWGQSTETQYF.